The table lists the clone carrying this T cell receptor (beta chain) with a few counts. What it binds is not known. The sample originates from a study of shared clonotypes between healthy human individuals. The assay was immunoSEQ multiplex PCR, and TCRdb's table has in-frame clones only and misses some. Of roughly 680,000 clones listed, approximately 77% are singletons. With 1 base removed from V and 1 base from J, the gap between germline ends came to 16 bases. The V gene's germline CDR1 is SGHRS and CDR2 YFSETQ. There are 17 residues in the CDR3. There were no recent acute infections or vaccinations among the donors, who were healthy HIV-negative adults. It was into CD45RA+ naive and CD45RA-negative memory subsets that the CD4+ cells were split. Broader study findings: About 5% was the fraction of naive CD4 clonotypes found shared across several donors.

This clonotype was obtained from a woman in her twenties or thirties in good health. Input material: memory CD4+ T cells sorted from blood. As to subset: CD45RA-negative fraction. V usage is TRBV5-1 and J usage is TRBJ2-3, with D maybe TRBD2 (5 bases). CDR3 bases: TGCGCCAGCAGCTTGCAGAGGGCGACTTCTGGCACAGATACGCAGTATTTT. Its protein is CASSLQRATSGTDTQYF.